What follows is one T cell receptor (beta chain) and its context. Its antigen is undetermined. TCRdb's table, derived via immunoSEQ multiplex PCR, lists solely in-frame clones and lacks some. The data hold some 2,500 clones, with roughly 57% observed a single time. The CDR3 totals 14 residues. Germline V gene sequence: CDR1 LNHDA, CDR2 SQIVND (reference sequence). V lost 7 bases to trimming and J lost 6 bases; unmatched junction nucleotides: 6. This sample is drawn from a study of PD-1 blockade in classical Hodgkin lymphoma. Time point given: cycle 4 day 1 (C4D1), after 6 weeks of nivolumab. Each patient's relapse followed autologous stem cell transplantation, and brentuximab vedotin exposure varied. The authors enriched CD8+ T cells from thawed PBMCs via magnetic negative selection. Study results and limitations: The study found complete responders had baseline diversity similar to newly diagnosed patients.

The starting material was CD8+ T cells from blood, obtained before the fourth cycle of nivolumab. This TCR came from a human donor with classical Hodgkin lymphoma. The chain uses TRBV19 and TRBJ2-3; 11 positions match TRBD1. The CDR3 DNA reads TGTGCCAGTATGGACAGGGGGCTATGGGATACGCAGTATTTT. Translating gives CASMDRGLWDTQYF.